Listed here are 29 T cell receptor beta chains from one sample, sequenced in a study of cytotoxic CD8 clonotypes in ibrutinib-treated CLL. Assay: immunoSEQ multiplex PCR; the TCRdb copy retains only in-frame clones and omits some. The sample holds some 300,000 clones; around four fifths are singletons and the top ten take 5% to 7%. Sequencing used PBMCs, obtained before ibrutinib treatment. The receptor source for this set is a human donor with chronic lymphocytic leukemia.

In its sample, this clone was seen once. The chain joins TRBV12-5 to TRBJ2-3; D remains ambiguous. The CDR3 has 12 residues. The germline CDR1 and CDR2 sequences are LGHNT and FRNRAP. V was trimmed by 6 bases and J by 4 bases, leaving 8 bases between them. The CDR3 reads CASGPRSDTQYF. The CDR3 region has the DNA TGTGCTAGTGGCCCCCGTTCAGATACGCAGTATTTT.

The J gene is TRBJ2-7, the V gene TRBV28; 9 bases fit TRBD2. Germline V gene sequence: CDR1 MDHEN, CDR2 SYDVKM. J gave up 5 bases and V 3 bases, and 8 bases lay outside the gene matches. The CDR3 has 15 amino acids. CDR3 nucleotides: TGTGCCAGCAGTTTTAGCGGGAGATTTCCCCACGAGCAGTACTTC. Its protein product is CASSFSGRFPHEQYF.

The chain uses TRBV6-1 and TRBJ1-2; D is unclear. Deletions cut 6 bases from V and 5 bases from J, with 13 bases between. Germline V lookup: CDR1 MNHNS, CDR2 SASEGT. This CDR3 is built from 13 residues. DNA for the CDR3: TGTGCCAGCAGACCAGGTCCCAGTTATGGCTACACCTTC. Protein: CASRPGPSYGYTF.

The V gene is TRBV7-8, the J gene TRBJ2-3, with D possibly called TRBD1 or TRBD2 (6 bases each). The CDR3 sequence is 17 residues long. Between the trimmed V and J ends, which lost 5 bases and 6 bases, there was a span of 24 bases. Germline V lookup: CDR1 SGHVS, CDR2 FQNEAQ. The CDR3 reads CASSAYGGTPDVDTQYF. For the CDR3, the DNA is TGTGCCAGCAGCGCGTATGGCGGGACACCCGATGTGGATACGCAGTATTTT.

CDR3 in DNA: TGTGCCAGCAGCCCGGCCGGGACTAGCGGGTTTTCTCAAGAGACCCAGTACTTC. Protein product: CASSPAGTSGFSQETQYF. V usage is TRBV5-4 and J usage is TRBJ2-5, with TRBD2 matching over 12 bases. With 4 bases clipped from V and 2 bases from J, the junction kept 12 bases outside the gene matches. The CDR3 spans 18 residues. Germline V gives CDR1 SGHNT, CDR2 YYREEE (reference sequence).

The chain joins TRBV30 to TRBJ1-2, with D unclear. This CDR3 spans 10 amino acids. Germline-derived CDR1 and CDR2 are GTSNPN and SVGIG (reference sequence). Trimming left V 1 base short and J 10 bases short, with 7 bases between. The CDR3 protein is CAWSEADYTF. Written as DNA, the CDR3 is TGTGCCTGGAGTGAGGCGGACTACACCTTC.

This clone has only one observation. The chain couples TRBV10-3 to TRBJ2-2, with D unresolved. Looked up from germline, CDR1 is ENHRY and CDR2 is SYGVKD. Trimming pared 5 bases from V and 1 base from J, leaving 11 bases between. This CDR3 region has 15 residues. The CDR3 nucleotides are TGTGCCATCAGTTTAAACAGTGAGAACACCGGGGAGCTGTTTTTT. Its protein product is CAISLNSENTGELFF.

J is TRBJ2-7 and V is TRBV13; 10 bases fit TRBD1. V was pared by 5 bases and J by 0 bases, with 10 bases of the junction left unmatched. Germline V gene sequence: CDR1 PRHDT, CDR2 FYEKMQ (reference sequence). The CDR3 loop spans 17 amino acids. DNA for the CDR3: TGTGCCAGCAGCCCCAGGGGACAGGGGACCTCCTCCTACGAGCAGTACTTC. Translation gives CASSPRGQGTSSYEQYF.

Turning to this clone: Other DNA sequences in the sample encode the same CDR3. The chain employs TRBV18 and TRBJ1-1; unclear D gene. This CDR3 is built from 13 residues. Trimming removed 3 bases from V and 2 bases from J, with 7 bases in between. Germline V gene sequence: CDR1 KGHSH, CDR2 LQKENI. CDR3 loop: CASSPRVNTEAFF. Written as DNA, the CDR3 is TGTGCCAGCTCACCTAGGGTAAACACTGAAGCTTTCTTT.

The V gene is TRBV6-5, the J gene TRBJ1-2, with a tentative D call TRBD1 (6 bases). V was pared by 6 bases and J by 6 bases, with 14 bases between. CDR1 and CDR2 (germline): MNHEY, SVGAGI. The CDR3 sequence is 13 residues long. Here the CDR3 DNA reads TGTGCCAGCAGCCGATTACAGGGAAATGGCTACACCTTC. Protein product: CASSRLQGNGYTF.

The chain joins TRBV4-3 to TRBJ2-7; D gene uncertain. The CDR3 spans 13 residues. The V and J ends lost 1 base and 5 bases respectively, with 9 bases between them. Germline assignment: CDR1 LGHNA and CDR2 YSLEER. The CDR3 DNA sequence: TGCGCCAGCAGCCAAGTCTTGGGCCACGAGCAGTACTTC. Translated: CASSQVLGHEQYF.

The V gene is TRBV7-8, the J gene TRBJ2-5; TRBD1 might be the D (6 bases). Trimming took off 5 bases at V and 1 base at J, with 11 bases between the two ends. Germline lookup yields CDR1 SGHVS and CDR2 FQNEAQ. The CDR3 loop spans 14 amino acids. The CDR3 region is CASSPRTVQETQYF. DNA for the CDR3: TGTGCCAGCAGCCCCCGGACAGTCCAAGAGACCCAGTACTTC.

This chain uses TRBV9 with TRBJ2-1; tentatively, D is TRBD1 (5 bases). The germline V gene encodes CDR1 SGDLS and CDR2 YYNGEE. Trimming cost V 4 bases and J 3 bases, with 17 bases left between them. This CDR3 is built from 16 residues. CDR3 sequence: CASSPRSSQGYNEQFF. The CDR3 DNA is TGTGCCAGCAGCCCACGGAGTTCCCAGGGCTACAATGAGCAGTTCTTC.

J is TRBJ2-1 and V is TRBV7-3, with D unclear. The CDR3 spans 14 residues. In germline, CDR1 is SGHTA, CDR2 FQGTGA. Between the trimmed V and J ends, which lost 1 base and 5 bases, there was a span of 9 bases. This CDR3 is CASSLSGANNEQFF. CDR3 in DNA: TGTGCCAGCAGCTTAAGTGGTGCTAACAATGAGCAGTTCTTC. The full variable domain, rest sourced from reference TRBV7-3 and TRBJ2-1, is GAGVSQTPSNKVTEKGKYVELRCDPISGHTALYWYRQSLGQGPEFLIYFQGTGAADDSGLPNDRFFAVRPEGSVSTLKIQRTERGDSAVYLCASSLSGANNEQFFGPGTRLTVL.

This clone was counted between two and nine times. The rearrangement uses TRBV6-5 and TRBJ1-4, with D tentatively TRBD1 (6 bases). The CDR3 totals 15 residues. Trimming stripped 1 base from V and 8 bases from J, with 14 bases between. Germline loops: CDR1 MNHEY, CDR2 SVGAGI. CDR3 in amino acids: CASSYFGQPGEKLFF. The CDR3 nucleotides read TGTGCCAGCAGTTACTTCGGACAGCCCGGGGAAAAACTGTTTTTT.

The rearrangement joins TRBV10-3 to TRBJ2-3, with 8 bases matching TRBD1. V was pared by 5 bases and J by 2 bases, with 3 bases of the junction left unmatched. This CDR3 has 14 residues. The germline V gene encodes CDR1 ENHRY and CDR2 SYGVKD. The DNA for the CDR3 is TGTGCCATCAGTATGACAGGGGCCACAGATACGCAGTATTTT. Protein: CAISMTGATDTQYF.

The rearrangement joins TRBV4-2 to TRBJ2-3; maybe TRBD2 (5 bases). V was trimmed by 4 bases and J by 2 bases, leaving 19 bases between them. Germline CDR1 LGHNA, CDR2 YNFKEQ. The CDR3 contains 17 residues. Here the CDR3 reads CASSPAATGSYTDTQYF. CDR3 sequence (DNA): TGTGCCAGCAGCCCAGCAGCTACGGGATCGTACACAGATACGCAGTATTTT.

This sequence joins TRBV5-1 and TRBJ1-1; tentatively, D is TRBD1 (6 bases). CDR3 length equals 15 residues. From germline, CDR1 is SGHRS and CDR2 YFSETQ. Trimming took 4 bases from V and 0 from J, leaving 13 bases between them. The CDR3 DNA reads TGCGCCAGCAGCCCGGACGGGGGGCTGAACACTGAAGCTTTCTTT. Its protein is CASSPDGGLNTEAFF.

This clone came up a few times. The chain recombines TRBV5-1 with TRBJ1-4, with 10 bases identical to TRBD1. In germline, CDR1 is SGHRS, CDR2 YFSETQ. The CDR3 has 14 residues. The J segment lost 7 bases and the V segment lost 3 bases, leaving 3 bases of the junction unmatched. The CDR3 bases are TGCGCCAGCAGCTCCGGGACAGGGGTTGAAAAACTGTTTTTT. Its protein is CASSSGTGVEKLFF. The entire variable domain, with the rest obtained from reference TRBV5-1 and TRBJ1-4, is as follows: KAGVTQTPRYLIKTRGQQVTLSCSPISGHRSVSWYQQTPGQGLQFLFEYFSETQRNKGNFPGRFSGRQFSNSRSEMNVSTLELGDSALYLCASSSGTGVEKLFFGSGTQLSVL.

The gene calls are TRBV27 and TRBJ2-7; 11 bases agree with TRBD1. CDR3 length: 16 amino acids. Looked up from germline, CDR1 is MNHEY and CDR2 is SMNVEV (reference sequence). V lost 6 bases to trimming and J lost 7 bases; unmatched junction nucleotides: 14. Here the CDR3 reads CASSNLPGQGVGEQYF. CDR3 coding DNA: TGTGCCAGCAGCAATTTACCGGGACAGGGGGTTGGGGAGCAGTACTTC.

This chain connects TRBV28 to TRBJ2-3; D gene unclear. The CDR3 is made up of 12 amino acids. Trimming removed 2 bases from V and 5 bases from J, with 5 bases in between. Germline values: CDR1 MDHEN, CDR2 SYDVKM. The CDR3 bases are TGTGCCAGCAGTTTAGCGGTAGATACGCAGTATTTT. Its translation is CASSLAVDTQYF.

The CDR3 loop is CASNLGVSGANVLTF. In DNA form, the CDR3 reads TGTGCCAGCAACCTAGGGGTTTCTGGGGCCAACGTCCTGACTTTC. The gene calls are TRBV5-6 and TRBJ2-6, with a weak D call TRBD1 (5 bases). The V end lost 6 bases, the J end lost 1 base, and 11 bases lay between the germline ends. CDR3 size: 15 residues. Germline V gene sequence: CDR1 SGHDT, CDR2 YYEEEE. The full variable domain, with the rest looked up from reference TRBV5-6 and TRBJ2-6, is DAGVTQSPTHLIKTRGQQVTLRCSPKSGHDTVSWYQQALGQGPQFIFQYYEEEERQRGNFPDRFSGHQFPNYSSELNVNALLLGDSALYLCASNLGVSGANVLTFGAGSRLTVL.

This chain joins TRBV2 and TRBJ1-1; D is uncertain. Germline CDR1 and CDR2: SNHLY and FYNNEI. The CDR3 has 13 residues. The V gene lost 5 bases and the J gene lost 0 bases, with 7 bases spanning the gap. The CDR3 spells CASSSEMNTEAFF. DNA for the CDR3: TGTGCCAGCAGTTCGGAGATGAACACTGAAGCTTTCTTT.

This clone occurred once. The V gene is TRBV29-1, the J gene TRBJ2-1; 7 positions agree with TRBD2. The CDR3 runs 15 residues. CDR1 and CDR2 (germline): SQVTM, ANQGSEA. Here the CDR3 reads CSVRALAGRPDEQFF. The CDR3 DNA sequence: TGCAGTGTTAGGGCCTTAGCGGGTCGCCCCGATGAGCAGTTCTTC.

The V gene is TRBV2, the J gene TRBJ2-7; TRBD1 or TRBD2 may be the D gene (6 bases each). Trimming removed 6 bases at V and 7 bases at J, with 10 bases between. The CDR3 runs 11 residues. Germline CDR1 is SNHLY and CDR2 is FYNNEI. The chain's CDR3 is CASRVGGEQYF. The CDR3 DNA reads TGTGCCAGCAGGGTAGGGGGGGAGCAGTACTTC.

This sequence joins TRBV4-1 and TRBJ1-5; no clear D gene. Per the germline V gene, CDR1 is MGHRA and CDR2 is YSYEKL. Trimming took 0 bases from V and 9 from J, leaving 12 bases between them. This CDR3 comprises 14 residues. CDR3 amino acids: CASSQEPPAGPQHF. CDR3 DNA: TGCGCCAGCAGCCAAGAACCCCCTGCGGGGCCCCAGCATTTT.

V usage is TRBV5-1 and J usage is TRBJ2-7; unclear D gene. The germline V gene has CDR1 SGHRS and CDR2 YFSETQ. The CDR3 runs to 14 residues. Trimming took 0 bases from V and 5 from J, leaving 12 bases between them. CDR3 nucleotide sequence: TGCGCCAGCAGCTTGGGATGGGGTCCGGACGAGCAGTACTTC. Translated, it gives CASSLGWGPDEQYF.

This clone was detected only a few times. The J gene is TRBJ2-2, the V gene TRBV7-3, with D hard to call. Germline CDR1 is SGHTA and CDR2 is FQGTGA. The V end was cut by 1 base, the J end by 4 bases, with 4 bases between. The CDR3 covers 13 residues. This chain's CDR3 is CASSLIGTGELFF. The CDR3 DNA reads TGTGCCAGCAGCTTAATTGGCACCGGGGAGCTGTTTTTT.

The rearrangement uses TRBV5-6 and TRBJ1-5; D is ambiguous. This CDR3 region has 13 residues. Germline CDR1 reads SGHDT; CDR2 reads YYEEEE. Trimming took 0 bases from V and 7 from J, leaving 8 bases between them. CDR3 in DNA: TGTGCCAGCAGCTTGGGGGCGCAACAGCCCCAGCATTTT. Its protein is CASSLGAQQPQHF.